The next 7 T cell receptor beta chains were all read from a single sample in a study of blood T cell repertoires in COVID-19. The repertoire was sequenced with immunoSEQ multiplex PCR; TCRdb's copy has only in-frame clones and lacks some. This sample has approximately 220,000 clones, with 80% to 90% found just once. The source material was PBMCs or T cells enriched from blood (not recorded which). The receptor source for this set is a woman aged 40 to 50 with acute COVID-19.

The gene calls are TRBV14 and TRBJ2-2, with D possibly being TRBD1 (6 bases). Germline V gene sequence: CDR1 SGHDN, CDR2 FVKESK. The CDR3 length is 17 residues. V was trimmed by 0 bases and J by 6 bases, leaving 17 bases between them. DNA of the CDR3: TGTGCCAGCAGCCAAGAGAAAATCGCAGGGGTTGCCGGGGAGCTGTTTTTT. Amino acids: CASSQEKIAGVAGELFF.

This clone showed up just once. The V and J genes are TRBV2 and TRBJ2-3; possibly TRBD2 for D (5 bases). The germline CDR1 and CDR2 sequences are SNHLY and FYNNEI. The CDR3 is 12 amino acids. V dropped 8 bases and J dropped 6 bases, with 12 bases sitting between them. CDR3 coding DNA: TGTGCCAGCCAATCCGGCGGGGATACGCAGTATTTT. Protein sequence: CASQSGGDTQYF.

The chain uses TRBV14 and TRBJ1-2, with D possibly matching TRBD1 (5 bases). The CDR3 sequence is 12 residues long. V was pared by 8 bases and J by 8 bases, with 15 bases between. Germline CDR1 SGHDN, CDR2 FVKESK. The chain's CDR3 is CASGTGVGGYTF. In DNA, the CDR3 is TGTGCCAGCGGCACGGGGGTCGGGGGCTACACCTTC.

For this clone: This sample also contains other DNA sequences that code for the same CDR3. This sequence joins TRBV19 and TRBJ1-5, with D unclear. Germline V lookup: CDR1 LNHDA, CDR2 SQIVND (reference sequence). Trimming took off 3 bases at V and 0 bases at J, with 3 bases between the two ends. This CDR3 has 13 amino acids. CDR3 nucleotide sequence: TGTGCCAGTAGTATCAGTAGCAATCAGCCCCAGCATTTT. This sequence encodes CASSISSNQPQHF. The full variable domain, with the rest looked up from reference TRBV19 and TRBJ1-5, is DGGITQSPKYLFRKEGQNVTLSCEQNLNHDAMYWYRQDPGQGLRLIYYSQIVNDFQKGDIAEGYSVSREKKESFPLTVTSAQKNPTAFYLCASSISSNQPQHFGDGTRLSIL.

V gene TRBV4-1 combines with J gene TRBJ1-2, with TRBD1 matching 10 bases. The CDR3 consists of 14 residues. The germline gives CDR1 MGHRA, CDR2 YSYEKL. Trimming at V came to 0 bases and at J to 5 bases, leaving 0 bases not matched to a gene. The CDR3: CASSQEGQGYGYTF. The CDR3 DNA reads as TGCGCCAGCAGCCAAGAGGGACAGGGGTATGGCTACACCTTC.

The chain combines TRBV25-1 with TRBJ1-2, with D possibly TRBD1 on 6 matching bases. CDR3 length equals 14 residues. Trimming shortened V by 2 bases and J by 4 bases, and 11 bases separated the two germline ends. Germline CDR1 is MGHDK and CDR2 is SYGVNS. CDR3 loop: CASSENRVGYGYTF. Written as DNA, the CDR3 is TGTGCCAGCAGTGAAAACAGGGTGGGCTATGGCTACACCTTC.

This clone was observed once. This same CDR3 is encoded by further DNA sequences in the sample. The chain employs TRBV4-1 and TRBJ1-2, with 7 bases identical to TRBD1. Trimming cost V 0 bases and J 0 bases; bases outside gene matches: 1. CDR3 length equals 15 residues. Germline V gene data show CDR1 as MGHRA and CDR2 as YSYEKL. The CDR3 nucleotides are TGCGCCAGCAGCCAAGATCAGGGGGCTAACTATGGCTACACCTTC. Translation gives CASSQDQGANYGYTF.